The 9 T cell receptor beta chains reported below all come from one sample, sequenced in a study of T cells in Graves' hyperthyroidism and ophthalmopathy. What was amplified from RNA transcripts were TCR beta CDR3 regions. The primer set for the first-round RT-PCR of the TCR CDR3 was HTBI. MiXCR, applied by TCRdb to the multiplex PCR reads, yields one record per CDR3 protein. The sample contains 600,000 to 650,000 distinct CDR3 sequences, around 15% of which appear only once. Sequencing input: blood. Receptors originate from a woman aged 30 to 39 with Graves' hyperthyroidism.

The gene calls are TRBV7-9 and TRBJ2-7; TRBD2 aligns across 15 bases. The CDR3 runs to 17 residues. Germline values: CDR1 SEHNR, CDR2 FQNEAQ (reference sequence). Losses at the gene ends were 4 bases for V and 4 bases for J; bases not matched to a gene: 8. CDR3 nucleotides: TGTGCCAGCAGCTCCGGGACTAGCGGGAGGAAAACGTACGAGCAGTACTTC. This codes for CASSSGTSGRKTYEQYF.

This chain joins TRBV6-1 and TRBJ1-2; weak D call: TRBD1 (6 bases). The CDR3 extends over 14 amino acids. The germline gives CDR1 MNHNS, CDR2 SASEGT. Trimming removed 3 bases from V and 4 bases from J, with 12 bases in between. In DNA form, the CDR3 reads TGTGCCAGCAGTGAGAGGGGGGCCTCCTATGGCTACACCTTC. Amino acids: CASSERGASYGYTF.

The V gene is TRBV5-1, the J gene TRBJ1-6; TRBD1 is a possible D gene (6 bases). This CDR3 contains 14 residues. CDR1 and CDR2 from the germline V gene are SGHRS and YFSETQ. V lost 5 bases and J lost 7, with 13 bases in between. CDR3 sequence (DNA): TGCGCCAGCAGAGAAGGACAGATGAATTCACCCCTCCACTTT. As protein: CASREGQMNSPLHF.

V and J are TRBV7-2 and TRBJ2-7, with 10 bases that match TRBD2. The length of the CDR3 is 15 residues. Germline assignment: CDR1 SGHTA and CDR2 FQGNSA. V was clipped by 5 bases and J by 4 bases; unmatched bases: 8. The CDR3 sequence: CASSPLAGDLYEQYF. The CDR3 DNA is TGTGCCAGCAGCCCTCTAGCGGGAGATCTATACGAGCAGTACTTC.

This clonotype was found a few times. J is TRBJ1-6 and V is TRBV4-1, with TRBD1 matching 9 bases. Germline values: CDR1 MGHRA, CDR2 YSYEKL. The CDR3 runs to 17 residues. The V and J ends lost 4 bases and 14 bases, in that order; junction bases with no gene match: 18. CDR3 sequence (DNA): TGCGCCAGCAGCCTAGGCGGGACAGGGTACATTCCCGCTACCCTCCACTTT. Translation: CASSLGGTGYIPATLHF.

This clonotype was picked up many times. This chain joins TRBV4-1 and TRBJ2-1; 8 bases are shared with TRBD2. This CDR3 comprises 16 residues. Germline V gene sequence: CDR1 MGHRA, CDR2 YSYEKL. V was clipped by 0 bases and J by 4 bases; unmatched bases: 5. CDR3 in amino acids: CASSQEATGGYNEQFF. The CDR3 DNA reads as TGCGCCAGCAGCCAAGAAGCGACGGGGGGGTACAATGAGCAGTTCTTC.

This clonotype has a count of ten or more. The chain links TRBV11-2 to TRBJ2-2; 8 bases are a match to TRBD2. Germline V CDR1 and CDR2: SGHAT, FQNNGV. This CDR3 has 16 amino acids. Trimming took 1 base from V and 5 from J; bases not matched to a gene: 6. In nucleotides, the CDR3 is TGTGCCAGCAGCTTAGTCGGCGGGAGGCTTACCGGGGAGCTGTTTTTT. Translation: CASSLVGGRLTGELFF.

This clonotype was counted many times. The chain is built from TRBV20-1 and TRBJ2-7, with D possibly being TRBD2 (6 bases). Germline V gives CDR1 DFQATT, CDR2 SNEGSKA (reference sequence). This CDR3 is 13 amino acids long. V shed 0 bases and J shed 3 bases, with 9 bases lying between them. The CDR3 region is CSARDGTFYEQYF. The DNA of the CDR3 is TGCAGTGCTAGAGATGGGACTTTCTACGAGCAGTACTTC.

The genes are TRBV20-1 and TRBJ1-2; D is possibly TRBD1 (6 bases). The germline V gene has CDR1 DFQATT and CDR2 SNEGSKA (reference sequence). V lost 0 bases to trimming and J lost 3 bases, with 14 bases between them. This CDR3 spans 15 amino acids. The CDR3 DNA is TGCAGTGCTAGAGACCCGACAGGAGCGGACTATGGCTACACCTTC. It codes for CSARDPTGADYGYTF.